The rows below give T cell receptor beta chains drawn from one sample of a study of T cells in Graves' hyperthyroidism and ophthalmopathy. TCRdb reprocessed the multiplex PCR reads with MiXCR, giving one entry per CDR3 protein. This sample has some 500,000 distinct CDR3 sequences; around a quarter occur once, and the top ten carry roughly 10%. The specimen sequenced was blood. These receptors all stem from a woman aged 30 to 39 with Graves' ophthalmopathy. CDR3s include the opening cysteine and the closing phenylalanine or tryptophan. Each record gives: V gene, clone size, J gene, D gene, CDR3 protein, CDR3 DNA. A D gene is named only where the DNA matches it firmly. Where a row states a size, it is once, few, many or the class of an expanded clone; other rows omit it.

v_call: TRBV6-5; clone_size: many; j_call: TRBJ1-1; d_call: NA; cdr3_aa: CASSYSRVAGNTEAFF; cdr3_nt: TGTGCCAGCAGTTACTCGAGAGTAGCCGGGAACACTGAAGCTTTCTTT
v_call: TRBV19; clone_size: many; j_call: TRBJ2-7; d_call: TRBD1; cdr3_aa: CASSIFPPGQGAYEQYF; cdr3_nt: TGTGCCAGTAGTATCTTCCCCCCGGGACAGGGGGCATACGAGCAGTACTTC
v_call: TRBV6-5; clone_size: many; j_call: TRBJ2-5; d_call: NA; cdr3_aa: CASSYSGIPQETQYF; cdr3_nt: TGTGCCAGCAGTTACAGTGGGATACCCCAAGAGACCCAGTACTTC
v_call: TRBV11-1; clone_size: many; j_call: TRBJ2-7; d_call: TRBD2; cdr3_aa: CASRPMAGGQAYEQYF; cdr3_nt: TGTGCCAGCAGACCGATGGCGGGGGGCCAAGCCTACGAGCAGTACTTC
v_call: TRBV7-9; clone_size: few; j_call: TRBJ2-5; d_call: NA; cdr3_aa: CASSLVEGVYF; cdr3_nt: TGTGCCAGCAGCTTAGTGGAGGGGGTCTACTTC
v_call: TRBV5-1; clone_size: many; j_call: TRBJ1-2; d_call: TRBD1; cdr3_aa: CASSRGRDRVNYGYTF; cdr3_nt: TGCGCCAGCAGCCGAGGACGAGACAGGGTGAACTATGGCTACACCTTC
v_call: TRBV12-3/TRBV12-4; clone_size: many; j_call: TRBJ1-5; d_call: TRBD1; cdr3_aa: CASRGQLDQPQHF; cdr3_nt: TGTGCCAGCAGGGGACAGCTTGATCAGCCCCAGCATTTT
v_call: TRBV6-5; clone_size: many; j_call: TRBJ1-5; d_call: NA; cdr3_aa: CASSYSRTLNQPQHF; cdr3_nt: TGTGCCAGCAGTTACTCGAGGACACTGAATCAGCCCCAGCATTTT
v_call: TRBV27; clone_size: many; j_call: TRBJ2-7; d_call: NA; cdr3_aa: CASFTSSYEQYF; cdr3_nt: TGTGCCAGCTTTACGAGCTCCTACGAGCAGTACTTC
v_call: TRBV6-5; clone_size: many; j_call: TRBJ1-1; d_call: NA; cdr3_aa: CASSYSRKGGGTEAFF; cdr3_nt: TGTGCCAGCAGTTACTCGAGAAAGGGGGGGGGCACTGAAGCTTTCTTT
v_call: TRBV9; clone_size: many; j_call: TRBJ1-1; d_call: NA; cdr3_aa: CASSVGDVAEAFF; cdr3_nt: TGTGCCAGCAGCGTAGGAGATGTGGCCGAAGCTTTCTTT
v_call: TRBV27; clone_size: many; j_call: TRBJ1-2; d_call: NA; cdr3_aa: CASSGTGINYGYTF; cdr3_nt: TGTGCCAGCAGCGGGACGGGAATTAACTATGGCTACACCTTC
v_call: TRBV4-3; clone_size: many; j_call: TRBJ2-7; d_call: NA; cdr3_aa: CASSQDLGQGIYEQYF; cdr3_nt: TGCGCCAGCAGCCAAGATTTAGGGCAGGGAATCTACGAGCAGTACTTC
v_call: TRBV14; clone_size: NA; j_call: TRBJ2-3; d_call: NA; cdr3_aa: CASNGLRTDTQYF; cdr3_nt: TGTGCCAGCAACGGGCTACGCACAGATACGCAGTATTTT
v_call: TRBV12-3/TRBV12-4; clone_size: NA; j_call: TRBJ1-6; d_call: NA; cdr3_aa: CASSLWGTNNSPLHF; cdr3_nt: TGTGCCAGCAGTTTATGGGGAACAAATAATTCACCCCTCCACTTT
v_call: TRBV28; clone_size: few; j_call: TRBJ2-7; d_call: TRBD2; cdr3_aa: CASTPLAGGVYEQYF; cdr3_nt: TGTGCCAGCACTCCCCTCGCGGGAGGGGTCTACGAGCAGTACTTC
v_call: TRBV12-3/TRBV12-4; clone_size: many; j_call: TRBJ1-1; d_call: NA; cdr3_aa: CASSHNMGNTEAFF; cdr3_nt: TGTGCCAGCAGCCACAATATGGGCAACACTGAAGCTTTCTTT
v_call: TRBV5-1; clone_size: NA; j_call: TRBJ2-7; d_call: NA; cdr3_aa: CASSLAQGRAEQYF; cdr3_nt: TGCGCCAGCAGCTTGGCACAGGGGAGGGCCGAGCAGTACTTC
v_call: TRBV12-3/TRBV12-4; clone_size: many; j_call: TRBJ2-7; d_call: NA; cdr3_aa: CASSWQSSYEQYF; cdr3_nt: TGTGCCAGCAGCTGGCAGTCCTCCTACGAGCAGTACTTC
v_call: TRBV10-3; clone_size: NA; j_call: TRBJ2-7; d_call: NA; cdr3_aa: CAISGQNSWEQYF; cdr3_nt: TGTGCCATCAGTGGACAGAATTCGTGGGAGCAGTACTTC
v_call: TRBV27; clone_size: many; j_call: TRBJ1-5; d_call: TRBD1; cdr3_aa: CASSHITGGFSNQPQHF; cdr3_nt: TGTGCCAGCAGCCACATCACAGGGGGCTTCAGCAATCAGCCCCAGCATTTT
v_call: TRBV19; clone_size: many; j_call: TRBJ1-1; d_call: NA; cdr3_aa: CASSQAQINTEAFF; cdr3_nt: TGTGCCAGTAGTCAGGCACAGATAAACACTGAAGCTTTCTTT
v_call: TRBV18; clone_size: NA; j_call: TRBJ2-7; d_call: TRBD1; cdr3_aa: CASSATGLFDYEQYF; cdr3_nt: TGTGCCAGCTCAGCGACAGGGCTCTTCGACTACGAGCAGTACTTC
v_call: TRBV7-2; clone_size: many; j_call: TRBJ2-7; d_call: TRBD1; cdr3_aa: CASSKTGSYEQYF; cdr3_nt: TGTGCCAGCAGCAAGACAGGGTCCTACGAGCAGTACTTC
v_call: TRBV4-3; clone_size: many; j_call: TRBJ1-2; d_call: NA; cdr3_aa: CASSQERSGSANYGYTF; cdr3_nt: TGCGCCAGCAGCCAAGAACGATCGGGGTCGGCTAACTATGGCTACACCTTC
v_call: TRBV3-1; clone_size: NA; j_call: TRBJ1-2; d_call: TRBD1; cdr3_aa: CASSQDGLGQASNYGYTF; cdr3_nt: TGTGCCAGCAGCCAAGATGGGCTCGGACAGGCTTCTAACTATGGCTACACCTTC
v_call: TRBV2; clone_size: NA; j_call: TRBJ2-5; d_call: TRBD1; cdr3_aa: CASRRDRGQETQYF; cdr3_nt: TGTGCCAGCAGAAGGGACAGGGGACAGGAGACCCAGTACTTC
v_call: TRBV6-2/TRBV6-3; clone_size: many; j_call: TRBJ2-7; d_call: NA; cdr3_aa: CASSQPGKREQYF; cdr3_nt: TGTGCCAGCAGCCAACCCGGGAAAAGGGAGCAGTACTTC
v_call: TRBV29-1; clone_size: many; j_call: TRBJ2-7; d_call: TRBD2; cdr3_aa: CSVEAPAGDYEQYF; cdr3_nt: TGCAGCGTTGAAGCCCCAGCGGGGGACTACGAGCAGTACTTC
v_call: TRBV6-1; clone_size: many; j_call: TRBJ1-5; d_call: NA; cdr3_aa: CASSEASTESNQPQHF; cdr3_nt: TGTGCCAGCAGTGAAGCAAGTACAGAGAGCAATCAGCCCCAGCATTTT
v_call: TRBV15; clone_size: many; j_call: TRBJ1-6; d_call: NA; cdr3_aa: CATSRDQNKVHLHF; cdr3_nt: TGTGCCACCAGCAGAGATCAAAATAAGGTGCACCTCCACTTT
v_call: TRBV4-1; clone_size: many; j_call: TRBJ1-5; d_call: NA; cdr3_aa: CASSQDEAGSQPQHF; cdr3_nt: TGCGCCAGCAGCCAAGATGAGGCAGGGAGTCAGCCCCAGCATTTT
v_call: TRBV19; clone_size: many; j_call: TRBJ1-1; d_call: NA; cdr3_aa: CASRPNRNTEAFF; cdr3_nt: TGTGCCAGTAGACCGAATCGGAACACTGAAGCTTTCTTT
v_call: TRBV4-2; clone_size: many; j_call: TRBJ1-1; d_call: NA; cdr3_aa: CASSQTDWRNTEAFF; cdr3_nt: TGTGCCAGCAGCCAAACGGACTGGCGGAACACTGAAGCTTTCTTT
v_call: TRBV27; clone_size: many; j_call: TRBJ2-7; d_call: NA; cdr3_aa: CASSPSFGDGREQYF; cdr3_nt: TGTGCCAGCAGCCCCTCCTTTGGGGATGGAAGGGAGCAGTACTTC
v_call: TRBV7-9; clone_size: once; j_call: TRBJ2-5; d_call: TRBD1; cdr3_aa: CASSRIQGAGETQYF; cdr3_nt: TGTGCCAGCAGCCGAATACAGGGGGCCGGGGAGACCCAGTACTTC
v_call: TRBV28; clone_size: few; j_call: TRBJ2-7; d_call: TRBD1; cdr3_aa: CASIIRTGIYEQYF; cdr3_nt: TGTGCCAGCATAATACGGACAGGAATCTACGAGCAGTACTTC
v_call: TRBV6-2/TRBV6-3; clone_size: many; j_call: TRBJ1-5; d_call: NA; cdr3_aa: CASSYSAGSNQPQHF; cdr3_nt: TGTGCCAGCAGTTACTCGGCGGGTAGCAATCAGCCCCAGCATTTT
v_call: TRBV11-2; clone_size: NA; j_call: TRBJ1-2; d_call: NA; cdr3_aa: CASSLGLWTAPNYGYTF; cdr3_nt: TGTGCCAGCAGCTTAGGGTTGTGGACAGCGCCTAACTATGGCTACACCTTC
v_call: TRBV29-1; clone_size: NA; j_call: TRBJ2-5; d_call: NA; cdr3_aa: CSVRQVGGETQYF; cdr3_nt: TGCAGCGTTCGGCAGGTGGGGGGAGAGACCCAGTACTTC
v_call: TRBV15; clone_size: many; j_call: TRBJ2-2; d_call: NA; cdr3_aa: CATSRESGLGELFF; cdr3_nt: TGTGCCACCAGCAGAGAGTCAGGATTAGGGGAGCTGTTTTTT
v_call: TRBV20-1; clone_size: few; j_call: TRBJ2-5; d_call: NA; cdr3_aa: CSGRRGLETQYF; cdr3_nt: TGCAGTGGCAGACGGGGGTTGGAGACCCAGTACTTC
v_call: TRBV7-3; clone_size: many; j_call: TRBJ1-2; d_call: NA; cdr3_aa: CASSLLGSPNYGYTF; cdr3_nt: TGTGCCAGCAGCTTACTTGGGAGCCCTAACTATGGCTACACCTTC
v_call: TRBV11-2; clone_size: NA; j_call: TRBJ2-5; d_call: TRBD1; cdr3_aa: CASSLATGGRGTQYF; cdr3_nt: TGTGCCAGCAGCTTGGCCACAGGGGGCAGGGGGACCCAGTACTTC
v_call: TRBV20-1; clone_size: NA; j_call: TRBJ2-3; d_call: TRBD2; cdr3_aa: CSAPPAGGSGTDTQYF; cdr3_nt: TGCAGTGCACCCCCGGCGGGCGGGAGTGGCACAGATACGCAGTATTTT
v_call: TRBV25-1; clone_size: many; j_call: TRBJ2-5; d_call: NA; cdr3_aa: CASSQLQKQETQYF; cdr3_nt: TGTGCCAGCAGTCAGTTACAGAAACAAGAGACCCAGTACTTC